The 10 T cell receptor beta chains presented below share a single source sample, sequenced in a study of cytomegalovirus exposure and HLA in healthy donors. It was with 60 Vbeta and 13 Jbeta primers that the PCR ran. TCRdb's table, derived via immunoSEQ multiplex PCR, lists solely in-frame clones and lacks some. This sample has about 120,000 clones, with more than 60% found just once. Material: PBMCs. The receptor set was obtained from a woman between 45 and 60 years old in good health and CMV-seropositive.

The chain recombines TRBV5-1 with TRBJ2-7; 9 bases are shared with TRBD2. The CDR3 totals 15 residues. J was trimmed by 9 bases and V by 3 bases; bases with no gene match: 13. Germline assignment: CDR1 SGHRS and CDR2 YFSETQ. The CDR3 DNA reads as TGCGCCAGCAGCTCCTCCGGGACTAGCTTGCACGGGCAGTACTTC. It is translated as CASSSSGTSLHGQYF.

For the CDR3, the DNA is TGTGCCGGCGGAGGGCGGGGCGGGGGCACAGATACGCAGTATTTT. Protein sequence: CAGGGRGGGTDTQYF. This chain links TRBV2 with TRBJ2-3; a possible D gene is TRBD2 (6 bases). The germline CDR1 and CDR2 sequences are SNHLY and FYNNEI. Trimming removed 11 bases from V and 1 base from J, with 19 bases in between. CDR3 size: 15 residues.

The genes are TRBV9 and TRBJ2-1, with D possibly TRBD1 on 6 matching bases. V lost 2 bases to trimming and J lost 1 base, with 7 bases between them. The CDR3 extends over 14 amino acids. Germline-derived CDR1 and CDR2 are SGDLS and YYNGEE. The CDR3 coding sequence is TGTGCCAGCAGCGTTCAGGGGTCCTACAATGAGCAGTTCTTC. This translates into CASSVQGSYNEQFF.

DNA for the CDR3: TGTGCCAGCAGCCTTCAGGGGGCTGGCTACACCTTC. Translating it yields CASSLQGAGYTF. The rearrangement joins TRBV7-2 to TRBJ1-2, with 8 bases fitting TRBD1. CDR1 is SGHTA and CDR2 is FQGNSA in the germline V gene. V trimming: 5 bases; J trimming: 7 bases; junction bases outside the gene matches: 3. This CDR3 is 12 amino acids long. The variable domain in full, completed from reference TRBV7-2 and TRBJ1-2, reads GAGVSQSPSNKVTEKGKDVELRCDPISGHTALYWYRQSLGQGLEFLIYFQGNSAPDKSGLPSDRFSAERTGGSVSTLTIQRTQQEDSAVYLCASSLQGAGYTFGSGTRLTVV.

The chain recombines TRBV6-1 with TRBJ1-1; 7 bases line up with TRBD1. CDR1 and CDR2 (germline): MNHNS, SASEGT. The CDR3 covers 13 residues. The V and J ends lost 10 bases and 1 base, in that order; junction bases with no gene match: 6. CDR3 sequence: CATPGQTNTEAFF. DNA for the CDR3: TGTGCCACTCCGGGACAGACGAACACTGAAGCTTTCTTT.

This clone has just one count. The genes are TRBV6-1 and TRBJ2-1; the D gene is possibly TRBD1 (6 bases). Germline CDR1 is MNHNS and CDR2 is SASEGT. This CDR3 has 14 residues. V shed 8 bases and J shed 8 bases, with 19 bases lying between them. DNA of the CDR3: TGTGCCAGCGGCCCACAGGGCCGGTCTCATGAGCAGTTCTTC. Translated, it gives CASGPQGRSHEQFF.

CDR3 region: CASSYSAGATFYEQYF. CDR3 in DNA: TGTGCCAGCAGTTACTCGGCGGGAGCGACGTTCTACGAGCAGTACTTC. The chain recombines TRBV6-6 with TRBJ2-7; TRBD2 agrees at 7 bases. CDR3 length: 16 residues. Trimming removed 0 bases from V and 3 bases from J; junction bases left unmatched: 8. Per germline, CDR1 MNHNY and CDR2 SVGAGI (reference sequence).

This chain links TRBV21-1 with TRBJ1-5; TRBD1, the table's D call, was not compared with the DNA. TRBV21-1 is flagged as a pseudogene. This CDR3 spans 17 amino acids. The CDR3 here is CASSERGPQQSNQPQHF. CDR3 in DNA: TGTGCCAGCAGCGAAAGGGGGCCCCAGCAATCTAATCAGCCCCAGCATTTT.

The genes are TRBV5-1 and TRBJ1-1, with unresolved D. CDR1 SGHRS and CDR2 YFSETQ come from the germline V gene. The CDR3 has 14 residues. V lost 4 bases and J lost 5, with 15 bases in between. CDR3 bases: TGCGCCAGCAGCCCAGTGGGTCTCGGGACTGAAGCTTTCTTT. Translated: CASSPVGLGTEAFF.

This sequence joins TRBV5-1 and TRBJ2-5; unclear D gene. This CDR3 is built from 11 residues. Trimming shortened V by 2 bases and J by 5 bases, and 4 bases separated the two germline ends. Looked up from germline, CDR1 is SGHRS and CDR2 is YFSETQ. Written as DNA, the CDR3 is TGCGCCAGCAGCTTTCTGGAGACCCAGTACTTC. It codes for CASSFLETQYF.